The 26 T cell receptor beta chains reported below all come from one sample, sequenced in a study of CD8 T cells in seronegative destructive rheumatoid arthritis. The repertoire was sequenced with immunoSEQ multiplex PCR; TCRdb's copy has only in-frame clones and lacks some. The table lists about 13,000 clones, roughly four fifths of them singletons. Specimen: CD8+ T cells from blood. Receptor source: a woman aged 30-55 years with seronegative destructive rheumatoid arthritis.

The rearrangement joins TRBV27 to TRBJ2-7, with D tentatively TRBD1 (5 bases). CDR3 length: 15 residues. V was cut by 3 bases and J by 0 bases, with 12 bases left in between. The germline V gene has CDR1 MNHEY and CDR2 SMNVEV (reference sequence). CDR3 in amino acids: CASSLGPDLSYEQYF. The CDR3 DNA sequence: TGTGCCAGCAGTTTGGGGCCTGACCTCTCCTACGAGCAGTACTTC.

This clone was recorded only once. The V gene is TRBV7-3, the J gene TRBJ2-1, with 8 bases aligning to TRBD2. The V segment lost 2 bases and the J segment 0 bases; nucleotides outside the gene matches: 9. Germline V lookup: CDR1 SGHTA, CDR2 FQGTGA. CDR3 length: 18 residues. The CDR3 here is CASSLGGAGTSSYNEQFF. In DNA, the CDR3 is TGTGCCAGCAGCTTAGGCGGGGCGGGGACTAGCTCCTACAATGAGCAGTTCTTC.

The chain couples TRBV7-6 to TRBJ2-1; 7 bases agree with TRBD1. J was trimmed by 12 bases and V by 5 bases; bases with no gene match: 7. The CDR3 length is 12 residues. The V gene's germline CDR1 is SGHVS and CDR2 FNYEAQ. CDR3 residues: CASSRVGQPQFF. The CDR3 region has the DNA TGTGCCAGCAGCCGCGTGGGACAGCCGCAGTTCTTC.

The chain recombines TRBV27 with TRBJ2-3; TRBD2 matches at 9 bases. Germline V gene lookup returns CDR1 MNHEY and CDR2 SMNVEV (reference sequence). There are 16 residues in the CDR3. V trimming: 6 bases; J trimming: 2 bases; junction bases outside the gene matches: 9. This CDR3 reads CASSQLGGGATDTQYF. CDR3 in DNA: TGTGCCAGCAGCCAGTTAGGCGGGGGGGCCACAGATACGCAGTATTTT.

The rearrangement joins TRBV7-3 to TRBJ2-3; D is uncertain. Deletions cut 3 bases from V and 6 bases from J, with 10 bases between. CDR1 SGHTA and CDR2 FQGTGA come from the germline V gene. This CDR3 is 13 amino acids long. The CDR3 protein is CASSFGFEDTQYF. CDR3 coding DNA: TGTGCCAGCAGCTTCGGGTTTGAGGATACGCAGTATTTT.

In its sample, this clone was seen once. The chain carries TRBV6-5 and TRBJ1-3; D gene uncertain. Trimming removed 3 bases from V and 0 bases from J, with 6 bases in between. CDR1 MNHEY and CDR2 SVGAGI come from the germline V gene. The CDR3 covers 14 residues. The CDR3 nucleotides are TGTGCCAGCAGTTATGAGGTCTCTGGAAACACCATATATTTT. Translated, it gives CASSYEVSGNTIYF.

The chain uses TRBV15 and TRBJ1-2; 8 bases line up with TRBD1. The CDR3 loop spans 17 amino acids. Trimming at V came to 4 bases and at J to 0 bases, leaving 10 bases not matched to a gene. Per germline, CDR1 LNHNV and CDR2 YYDKDF (reference sequence). As DNA, the CDR3 is TGTGCCACCAGCAACCACTTGGACAGGGAAACTAACTATGGCTACACCTTC. Translation gives CATSNHLDRETNYGYTF. Complete variable domain (other parts from reference TRBV15 and TRBJ1-2): DAMVIQNPRYQVTQFGKPVTLSCSQTLNHNVMYWYQQKSSQAPKLLFHYYDKDFNNEADTPDNFQSRRPNTSFCFLDIRSPGLGDTAMYLCATSNHLDRETNYGYTFGSGTRLTVV.

The chain employs TRBV5-4 and TRBJ2-1; 7 bases line up with TRBD2. Germline CDR1 SGHNT, CDR2 YYREEE (reference sequence). The CDR3 sequence is 15 residues long. The ends lost 0 bases at V and 5 bases at J; junction bases unmatched: 5. The CDR3 here is CASSLGEGRDNEQFF. Written as DNA, the CDR3 is TGTGCCAGCAGCTTGGGGGAGGGGAGGGACAATGAGCAGTTCTTC.

The chain has TRBV6-5 and TRBJ1-3; no clear D gene. The CDR3 is made up of 13 amino acids. From germline, CDR1 is MNHEY and CDR2 SVGAGI. V was shortened by 5 bases and J by 4 bases, with 9 bases between the two germline ends. The CDR3 is CASSPLIGNTIYF. The CDR3 DNA follows: TGTGCCAGCAGTCCCCTTATAGGAAACACCATATATTTT.

This clone was picked up a small number of times. The chain recombines TRBV6-1 with TRBJ2-2; 10 bases map to TRBD2. The germline gives CDR1 MNHNS, CDR2 SASEGT. This CDR3 contains 15 residues. The CDR3 DNA reads as TGTGCGACCGACCCCACTAGCGGGGATTCCGGGGAGCTGTTTTTT. This encodes CATDPTSGDSGELFF.

The chain employs TRBV6-6 and TRBJ2-7, with a possible D match to TRBD1 (5 bases). Trimming left V 3 bases short and J 2 bases short, with 11 bases between. Germline CDR1 is MNHNY and CDR2 is SVGAGI (reference sequence). This CDR3 region has 14 residues. The CDR3 reads CASSYTGDPYEQYF. CDR3 bases: TGTGCCAGCAGTTATACAGGAGACCCCTACGAGCAGTACTTC.

This clone has just one count. The rearrangement links TRBV19 to TRBJ2-3; 10 nucleotides align to TRBD2. Germline-derived CDR1 and CDR2 are LNHDA and SQIVND (reference sequence). The ends lost 3 bases at V and 6 bases at J; junction bases unmatched: 9. The CDR3 consists of 16 residues. Here the CDR3 DNA reads TGTGCCAGTAGTATGCAGCGGGGGGGCCTGGGGGATACGCAGTATTTT. This codes for CASSMQRGGLGDTQYF. The full variable domain, its missing parts supplied by reference TRBV19 and TRBJ2-3, is DGGITQSPKYLFRKEGQNVTLSCEQNLNHDAMYWYRQDPGQGLRLIYYSQIVNDFQKGDIAEGYSVSREKKESFPLTVTSAQKNPTAFYLCASSMQRGGLGDTQYFGPGTRLTVL.

The chain employs TRBV7-3 and TRBJ2-2, with D unclear. Germline V CDR1 and CDR2: SGHTA, FQGTGA. The germline V and J ends were trimmed by 0 bases and 4 bases, with 3 bases remaining between them. The CDR3 is 13 residues long. CDR3 DNA sequence: TGTGCCAGCAGCTTAACCGGCACCGGGGAGCTGTTTTTT. Its translation is CASSLTGTGELFF.

This clone was seen only once. V gene TRBV9 combines with J gene TRBJ1-5; 7 bases line up with TRBD1. Germline CDR1 SGDLS, CDR2 YYNGEE. The CDR3 is 16 residues long. V lost 3 bases to trimming and J lost 6 bases; unmatched junction nucleotides: 12. CDR3 DNA sequence: TGTGCCAGCAGCGCTACGCGGGACAGACGGGGTCAGCCCCAGCATTTT. Amino acids: CASSATRDRRGQPQHF.

This clone was counted only a few times. The chain joins TRBV6-1 to TRBJ2-1; TRBD2 might be the D (6 bases). Germline CDR1 MNHNS, CDR2 SASEGT. The CDR3 sequence is 13 residues long. V was pared by 8 bases and J by 0 bases, with 8 bases between. CDR3: CASRELSYNEQFF. The CDR3 DNA reads as TGTGCCAGCCGGGAGCTCTCCTACAATGAGCAGTTCTTC.

This clone was seen once. The rearrangement links TRBV29-1 to TRBJ2-1, with no clear D. Germline lookup yields CDR1 SQVTM and CDR2 ANQGSEA. Trimming left V 5 bases short and J 4 bases short, with 12 bases between. The CDR3 has 13 residues. Here the CDR3 DNA reads TGCAGCGTTCGAACCACAGATTACAATGAGCAGTTCTTC. It encodes CSVRTTDYNEQFF.

The chain combines TRBV11-1 with TRBJ2-3; the match to TRBD1 covers 10 bases. The CDR3 is 17 residues long. Trimming at V came to 1 base and at J to 4 bases, leaving 8 bases not matched to a gene. Germline CDR1 is SGHAT and CDR2 is FQDESV (reference sequence). The CDR3, as DNA: TGTGCCAGCAGCTTAGGGCCGGGACAGGGGTTCCCAGATACGCAGTATTTT. It yields the protein CASSLGPGQGFPDTQYF.

This clone has only a few counts. This sequence joins TRBV30 and TRBJ1-4; unclear D gene. V was cut by 0 bases and J by 7 bases, with 6 bases left in between. Per the germline V gene, CDR1 is GTSNPN and CDR2 is SVGIG (reference sequence). The CDR3 has 12 residues. The CDR3 reads CAWSVLGEKLFF. The CDR3 region has the DNA TGTGCCTGGAGTGTACTAGGTGAAAAACTGTTTTTT.

The rearrangement joins TRBV9 to TRBJ2-3; D may be TRBD2 (6 bases). The V and J ends lost 0 bases and 3 bases respectively, with 17 bases between them. The CDR3 length is 17 residues. Germline assignment: CDR1 SGDLS and CDR2 YYNGEE. Here the CDR3 DNA reads TGTGCCAGCAGCGTAGGTGCGGAAGCGGGTATTACAGATACGCAGTATTTT. Translation gives CASSVGAEAGITDTQYF.

This CDR3 is CSVDGIAGNTQYF. The CDR3 nucleotides read TGCAGCGTTGACGGTATAGCGGGGAATACGCAGTATTTT. The chain employs TRBV29-1 and TRBJ2-3; 8 bases line up with TRBD2. The CDR3 totals 13 residues. Trimming took 3 bases from V and 7 from J; bases not matched to a gene: 6. Germline CDR1 SQVTM, CDR2 ANQGSEA.

The V and J genes are TRBV11-2 and TRBJ2-3; TRBD1 agrees at 8 bases. Looked up from germline, CDR1 is SGHAT and CDR2 is FQNNGV. This CDR3 has 15 amino acids. V was clipped by 8 bases and J by 3 bases; unmatched bases: 10. The DNA of the CDR3 is TGTGCCAGCGGCCTTACGGGACAGGTGACAGATACGCAGTATTTT. This gives the protein CASGLTGQVTDTQYF.

The gene calls are TRBV25-1 and TRBJ2-7; 7 positions match TRBD2. Germline V CDR1 and CDR2: MGHDK, SYGVNS. V dropped 6 bases and J dropped 4; count of bases not matched to a gene: 6. CDR3 length: 13 residues. The CDR3 nucleotides read TGTGCCAGCAGCATTATGGGGGGGTACGAGCAGTACTTC. It encodes CASSIMGGYEQYF.

This clone turned up a few times. The chain carries TRBV6-5 and TRBJ1-5; 8 bases align to TRBD1. Losses at the gene ends were 0 bases for V and 3 bases for J; bases not matched to a gene: 4. The CDR3 runs 16 residues. The germline V gene encodes CDR1 MNHEY and CDR2 SVGAGI. Written as DNA, the CDR3 is TGTGCCAGCAGTTACTCGGCAGGGGGCATCAATCAGCCCCAGCATTTT. Amino acids: CASSYSAGGINQPQHF.

The rearrangement links TRBV7-9 to TRBJ2-7, with no clear D. With 2 bases removed from V and 1 base from J, the gap between germline ends came to 6 bases. The germline V gene has CDR1 SEHNR and CDR2 FQNEAQ (reference sequence). The CDR3 is 13 residues long. CDR3 bases: TGTGCCAGCAGCTTATGGCAGTCCTACGAGCAGTACTTC. This sequence encodes CASSLWQSYEQYF.

The rearrangement uses TRBV5-6 and TRBJ1-2; D may be TRBD1 (5 bases). Deletions cut 1 base from V and 4 bases from J, with 17 bases between. The CDR3 length is 16 residues. The germline V gene has CDR1 SGHDT and CDR2 YYEEEE. CDR3 nucleotide sequence: TGTGCCAGCAGCTTGCCCCAGGGTAGGGGTCTCTATGGCTACACCTTC. Translation gives CASSLPQGRGLYGYTF.

The V and J genes are TRBV5-6 and TRBJ2-1, with 8 bases that match TRBD1. The V segment lost 3 bases and the J segment 4 bases; nucleotides outside the gene matches: 6. This CDR3 spans 15 amino acids. The germline V gene has CDR1 SGHDT and CDR2 YYEEEE. CDR3 DNA sequence: TGTGCCAGCAGCTGGGACAGGACAAGTTACAATGAGCAGTTCTTC. It specifies CASSWDRTSYNEQFF.